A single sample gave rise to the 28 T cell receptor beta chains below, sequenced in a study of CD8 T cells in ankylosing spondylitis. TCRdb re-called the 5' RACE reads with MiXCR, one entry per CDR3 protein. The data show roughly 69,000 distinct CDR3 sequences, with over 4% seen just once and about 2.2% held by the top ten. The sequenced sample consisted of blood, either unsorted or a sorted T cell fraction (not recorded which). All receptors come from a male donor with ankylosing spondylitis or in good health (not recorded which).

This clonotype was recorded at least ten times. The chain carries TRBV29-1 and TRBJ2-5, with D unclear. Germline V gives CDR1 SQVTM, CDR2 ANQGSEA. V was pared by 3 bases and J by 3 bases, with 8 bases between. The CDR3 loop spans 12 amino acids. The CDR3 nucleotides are TGCAGCGTTGAGCGTAACGAAGAGACCCAGTACTTC. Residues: CSVERNEETQYF.

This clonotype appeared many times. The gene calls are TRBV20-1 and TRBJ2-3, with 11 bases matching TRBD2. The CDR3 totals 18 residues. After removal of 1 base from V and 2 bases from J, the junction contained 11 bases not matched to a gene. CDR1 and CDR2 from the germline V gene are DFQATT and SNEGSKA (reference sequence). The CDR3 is CSARAIPTSGELTDTQYF. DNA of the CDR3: TGCAGTGCTAGAGCTATCCCGACTAGCGGGGAACTCACAGATACGCAGTATTTT.

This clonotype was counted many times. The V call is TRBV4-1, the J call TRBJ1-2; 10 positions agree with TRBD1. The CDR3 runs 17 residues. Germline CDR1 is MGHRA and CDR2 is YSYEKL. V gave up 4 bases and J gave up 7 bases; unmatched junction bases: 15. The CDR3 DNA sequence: TGCGCCAGCAGCCTCCATACCGGGACAGGGGAAAGTTTTGGCTACACCTTC. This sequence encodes CASSLHTGTGESFGYTF.

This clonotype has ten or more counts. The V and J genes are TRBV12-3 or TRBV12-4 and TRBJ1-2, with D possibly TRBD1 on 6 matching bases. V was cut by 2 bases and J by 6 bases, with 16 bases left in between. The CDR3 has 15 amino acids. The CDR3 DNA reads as TGTGCCAGCAGTTTAACAGGGAGGGGAGGGGATGGCTACACCTTC. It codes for CASSLTGRGGDGYTF.

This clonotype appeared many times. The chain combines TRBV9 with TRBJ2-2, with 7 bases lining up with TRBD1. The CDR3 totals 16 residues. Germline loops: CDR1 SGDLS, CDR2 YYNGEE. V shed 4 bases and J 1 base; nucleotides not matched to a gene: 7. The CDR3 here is CASSKFGQENTGELFF. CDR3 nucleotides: TGTGCCAGCAGCAAGTTCGGACAGGAGAACACCGGGGAGCTGTTTTTT.

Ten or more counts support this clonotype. CDR3 sequence: CASSLGITGSYEQYF. The CDR3 DNA sequence: TGTGCCAGCAGCCTCGGCATAACAGGATCCTACGAGCAGTACTTC. The gene calls are TRBV7-3 and TRBJ2-7, with D perhaps matching TRBD1 (5 bases). Trimming shortened V by 5 bases and J by 1 base, and 15 bases separated the two germline ends. The CDR3 totals 15 residues. Germline CDR1 reads SGHTA; CDR2 reads FQGTGA. The full variable domain, its missing parts supplied by reference TRBV7-3 and TRBJ2-7, is GAGVSQTPSNKVTEKGKYVELRCDPISGHTALYWYRQSLGQGPEFLIYFQGTGAADDSGLPNDRFFAVRPEGSVSTLKIQRTERGDSAVYLCASSLGITGSYEQYFGPGTRLTVT.

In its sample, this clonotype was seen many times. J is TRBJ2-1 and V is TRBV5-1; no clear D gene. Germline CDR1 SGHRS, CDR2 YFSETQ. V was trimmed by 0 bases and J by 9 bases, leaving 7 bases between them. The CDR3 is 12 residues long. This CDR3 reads CASSLDNSEQFF. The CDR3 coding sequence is TGCGCCAGCAGCTTGGACAACAGTGAGCAGTTCTTC.

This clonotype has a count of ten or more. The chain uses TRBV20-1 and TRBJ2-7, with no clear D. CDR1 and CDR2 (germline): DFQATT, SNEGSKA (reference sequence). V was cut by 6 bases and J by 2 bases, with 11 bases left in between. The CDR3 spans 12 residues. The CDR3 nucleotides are TGCAGTGCCACTAAGCTGACCTACGAGCAGTACTTC. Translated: CSATKLTYEQYF.

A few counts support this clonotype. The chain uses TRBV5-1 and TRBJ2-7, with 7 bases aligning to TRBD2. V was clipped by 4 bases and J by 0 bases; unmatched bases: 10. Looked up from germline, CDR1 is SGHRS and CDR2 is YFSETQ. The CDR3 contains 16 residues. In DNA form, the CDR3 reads TGCGCCAGCAGCCCGGACCTAGCGGCGAGCTCCTACGAGCAGTACTTC. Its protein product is CASSPDLAASSYEQYF.

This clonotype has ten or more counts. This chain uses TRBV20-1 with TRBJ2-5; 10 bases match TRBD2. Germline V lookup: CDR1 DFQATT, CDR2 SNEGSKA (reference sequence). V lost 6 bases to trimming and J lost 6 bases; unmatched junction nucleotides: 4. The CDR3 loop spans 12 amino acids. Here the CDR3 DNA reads TGCAGTGCCTTTAGCGGGGGGAAGACCCAGTACTTC. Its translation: CSAFSGGKTQYF.

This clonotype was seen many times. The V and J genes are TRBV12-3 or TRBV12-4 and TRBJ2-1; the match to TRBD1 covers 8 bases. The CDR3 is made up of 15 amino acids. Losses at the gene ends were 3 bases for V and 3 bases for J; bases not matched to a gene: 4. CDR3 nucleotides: TGTGCCAGCAGTTTCGCCGGGACAGGCTACAATGAGCAGTTCTTC. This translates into CASSFAGTGYNEQFF.

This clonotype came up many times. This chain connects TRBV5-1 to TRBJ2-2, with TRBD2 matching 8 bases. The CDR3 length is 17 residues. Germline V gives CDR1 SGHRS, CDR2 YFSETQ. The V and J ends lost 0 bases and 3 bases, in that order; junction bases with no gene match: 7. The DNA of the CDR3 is TGCGCCAGCAGCTTGGGATTAGCGGGGCTTGACACCGGGGAGCTGTTTTTT. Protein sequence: CASSLGLAGLDTGELFF.

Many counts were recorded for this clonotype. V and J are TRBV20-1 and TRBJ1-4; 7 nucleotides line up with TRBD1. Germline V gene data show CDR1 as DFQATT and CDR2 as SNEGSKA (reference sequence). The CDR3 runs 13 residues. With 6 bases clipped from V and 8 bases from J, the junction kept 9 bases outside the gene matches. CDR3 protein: CSAYRQGGEKLFF. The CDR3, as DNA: TGCAGTGCCTACCGGCAAGGGGGCGAAAAACTGTTTTTT.

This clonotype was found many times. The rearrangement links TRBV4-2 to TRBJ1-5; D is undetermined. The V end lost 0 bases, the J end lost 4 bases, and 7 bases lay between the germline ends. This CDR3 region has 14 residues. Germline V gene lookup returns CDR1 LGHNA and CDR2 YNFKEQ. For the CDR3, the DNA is TGTGCCAGCAGCCAAGAGGCCGGGAATCAGCCCCAGCATTTT. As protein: CASSQEAGNQPQHF.

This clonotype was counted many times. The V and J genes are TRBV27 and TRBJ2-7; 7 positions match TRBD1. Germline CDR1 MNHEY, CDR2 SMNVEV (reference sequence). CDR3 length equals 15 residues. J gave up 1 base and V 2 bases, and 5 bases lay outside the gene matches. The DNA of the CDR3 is TGTGCCAGCAGTTTAAAGGGGGCTGGGTCCTACGAGCAGTACTTC. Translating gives CASSLKGAGSYEQYF.

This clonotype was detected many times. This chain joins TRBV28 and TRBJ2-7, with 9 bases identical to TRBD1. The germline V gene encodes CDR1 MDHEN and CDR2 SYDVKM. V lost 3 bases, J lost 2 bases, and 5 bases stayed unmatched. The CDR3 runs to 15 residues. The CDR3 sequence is CASSFWGQGTYEQYF. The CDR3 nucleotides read TGTGCCAGCAGTTTTTGGGGACAGGGAACCTACGAGCAGTACTTC.

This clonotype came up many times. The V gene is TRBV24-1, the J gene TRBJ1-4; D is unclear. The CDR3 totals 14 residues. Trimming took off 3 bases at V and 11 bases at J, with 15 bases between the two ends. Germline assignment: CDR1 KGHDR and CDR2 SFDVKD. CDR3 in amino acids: CATSDVESRGKLFF. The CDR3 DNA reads TGTGCCACCAGTGATGTGGAATCTCGAGGGAAACTGTTTTTT.

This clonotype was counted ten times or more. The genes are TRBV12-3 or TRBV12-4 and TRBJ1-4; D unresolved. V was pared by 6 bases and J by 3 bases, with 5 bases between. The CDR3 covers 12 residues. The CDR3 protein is CASRVSNEKLFF. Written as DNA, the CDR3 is TGTGCCAGCAGGGTTTCTAATGAAAAACTGTTTTTT.

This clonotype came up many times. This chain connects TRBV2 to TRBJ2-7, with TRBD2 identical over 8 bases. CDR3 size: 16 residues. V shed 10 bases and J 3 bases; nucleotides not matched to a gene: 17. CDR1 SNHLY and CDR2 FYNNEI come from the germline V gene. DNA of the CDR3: TGTGCCACCACCTTCGTCATTAGCGGGGCGCTCTACGAGCAGTACTTC. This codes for CATTFVISGALYEQYF.

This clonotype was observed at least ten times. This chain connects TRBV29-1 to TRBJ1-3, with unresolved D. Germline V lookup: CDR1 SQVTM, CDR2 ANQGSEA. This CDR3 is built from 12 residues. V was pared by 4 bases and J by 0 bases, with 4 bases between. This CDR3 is CSVVSSGNTIYF. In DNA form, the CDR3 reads TGCAGCGTTGTAAGCTCTGGAAACACCATATATTTT. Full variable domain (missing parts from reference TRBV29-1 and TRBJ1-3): SAVISQKPSRDICQRGTSLTIQCQVDSQVTMMFWYRQQPGQSLTLIATANQGSEATYESGFVIDKFPISRPNLTFSTLTVSNMSPEDSSIYLCSVVSSGNTIYFGEGSWLTVV.

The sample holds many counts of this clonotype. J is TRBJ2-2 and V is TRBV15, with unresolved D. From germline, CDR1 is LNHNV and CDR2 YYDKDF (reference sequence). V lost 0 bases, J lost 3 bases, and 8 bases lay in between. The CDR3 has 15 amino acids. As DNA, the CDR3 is TGTGCCACCAGCAGAGATTTTGGGGACACCGGGGAGCTGTTTTTT. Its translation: CATSRDFGDTGELFF.

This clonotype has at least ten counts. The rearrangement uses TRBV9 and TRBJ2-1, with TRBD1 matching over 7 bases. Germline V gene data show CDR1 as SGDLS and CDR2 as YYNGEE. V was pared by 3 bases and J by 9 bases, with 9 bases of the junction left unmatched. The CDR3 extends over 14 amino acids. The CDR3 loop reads CASSGQGVFSEQFF. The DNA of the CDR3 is TGTGCCAGCAGCGGTCAGGGGGTTTTCAGTGAGCAGTTCTTC.

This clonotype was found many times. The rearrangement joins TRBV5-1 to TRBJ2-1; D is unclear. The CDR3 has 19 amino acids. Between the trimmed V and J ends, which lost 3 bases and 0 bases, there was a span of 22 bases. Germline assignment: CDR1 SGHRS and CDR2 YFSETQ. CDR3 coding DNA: TGCGCCAGCAGCTCCCTTTTGGCGGAAGGTTTACTCTCCTACAATGAGCAGTTCTTC. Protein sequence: CASSSLLAEGLLSYNEQFF.

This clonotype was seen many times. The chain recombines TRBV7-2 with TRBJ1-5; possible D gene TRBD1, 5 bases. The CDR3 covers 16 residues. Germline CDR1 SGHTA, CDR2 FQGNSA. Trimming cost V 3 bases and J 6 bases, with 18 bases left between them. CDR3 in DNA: TGTGCCAGCAGCTTTGGCGGGGCGGGTACGGGTCAGCCCCAGCATTTT. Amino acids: CASSFGGAGTGQPQHF.

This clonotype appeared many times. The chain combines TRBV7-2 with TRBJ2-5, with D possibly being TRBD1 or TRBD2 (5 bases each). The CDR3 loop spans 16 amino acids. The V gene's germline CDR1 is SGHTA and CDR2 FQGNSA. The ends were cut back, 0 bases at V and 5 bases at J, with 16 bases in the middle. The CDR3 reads CASSLAWGSLGETQYF. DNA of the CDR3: TGTGCCAGCAGCTTAGCATGGGGGAGCCTGGGCGAGACCCAGTACTTC.

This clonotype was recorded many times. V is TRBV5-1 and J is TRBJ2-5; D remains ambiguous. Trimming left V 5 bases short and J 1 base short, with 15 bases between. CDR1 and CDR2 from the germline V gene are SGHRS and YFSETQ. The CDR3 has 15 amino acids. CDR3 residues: CASRGIPGVQETQYF. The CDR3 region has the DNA TGCGCCAGCAGGGGTATTCCGGGCGTCCAAGAGACCCAGTACTTC.

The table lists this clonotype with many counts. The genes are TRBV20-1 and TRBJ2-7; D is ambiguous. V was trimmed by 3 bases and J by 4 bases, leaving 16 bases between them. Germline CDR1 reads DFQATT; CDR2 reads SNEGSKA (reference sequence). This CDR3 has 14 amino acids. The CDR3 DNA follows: TGCAGTGCTAGTTTGGCGGAGATCCCGTACGAGCAGTACTTC. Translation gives CSASLAEIPYEQYF.

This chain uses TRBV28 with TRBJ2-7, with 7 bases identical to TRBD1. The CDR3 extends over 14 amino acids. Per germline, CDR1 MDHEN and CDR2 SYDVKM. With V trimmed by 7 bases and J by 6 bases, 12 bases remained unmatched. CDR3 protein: CASKLTGMFSEQYF. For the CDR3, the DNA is TGTGCCAGCAAGCTGACAGGGATGTTTTCCGAGCAGTACTTC.